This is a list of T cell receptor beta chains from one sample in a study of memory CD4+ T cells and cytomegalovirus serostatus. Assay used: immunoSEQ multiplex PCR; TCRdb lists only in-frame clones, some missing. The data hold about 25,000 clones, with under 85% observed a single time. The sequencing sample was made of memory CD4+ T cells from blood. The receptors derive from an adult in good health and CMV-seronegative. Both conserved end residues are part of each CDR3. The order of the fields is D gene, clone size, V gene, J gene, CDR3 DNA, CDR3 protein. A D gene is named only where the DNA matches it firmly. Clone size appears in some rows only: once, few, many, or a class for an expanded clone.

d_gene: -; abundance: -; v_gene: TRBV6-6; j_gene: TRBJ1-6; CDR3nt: TGTGCCAGCAGTTACTCGATGGGGGATCTCCACTTT; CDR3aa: CASSYSMGDLHF
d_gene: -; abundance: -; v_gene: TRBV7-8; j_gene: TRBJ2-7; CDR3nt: TGTGCCAGCAGCCCGCGGACTGGGAGGTCCACCTACGAGCAGTACTTC; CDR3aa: CASSPRTGRSTYEQYF
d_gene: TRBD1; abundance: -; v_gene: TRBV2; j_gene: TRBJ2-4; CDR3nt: TGTGCCGGTGGACAGGGTCTTCGCAGTGCCAAAAACATTCAGTACTTC; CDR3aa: CAGGQGLRSAKNIQYF
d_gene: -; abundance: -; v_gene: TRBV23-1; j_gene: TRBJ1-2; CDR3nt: TGCGCCAGCAGTCAAAACCGCTTTTGGTCTGGGGGCGCTTTTCAGGGCTACACCTTC; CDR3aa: CASSQNRFWSGGAFQGYTF
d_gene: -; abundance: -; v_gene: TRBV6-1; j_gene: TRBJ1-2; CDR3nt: TGTGCCAGCAGTGAAGGAGGCGGGAGTTATGGCTACACCTTC; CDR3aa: CASSEGGGSYGYTF
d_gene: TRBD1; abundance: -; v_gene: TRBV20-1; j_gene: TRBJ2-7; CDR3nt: TGCAGTGCCGAAGGGGACAGCTCCTTCTACTTC; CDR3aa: CSAEGDSSFYF
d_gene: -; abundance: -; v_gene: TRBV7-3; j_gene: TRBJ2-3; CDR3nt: TGTGCCAGCAGCCTACGTCAGGGCTCGGATACGCAGTATTTT; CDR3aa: CASSLRQGSDTQYF
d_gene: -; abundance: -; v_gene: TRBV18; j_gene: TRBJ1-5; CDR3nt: TGTGCCACGACGGAGGGAAATCAGCCCCAGCATTTT; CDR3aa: CATTEGNQPQHF
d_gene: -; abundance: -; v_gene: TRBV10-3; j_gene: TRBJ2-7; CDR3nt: TGTGCCATCAGCAGGACTTCTTCCTACGAGCAGTACTTC; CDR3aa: CAISRTSSYEQYF
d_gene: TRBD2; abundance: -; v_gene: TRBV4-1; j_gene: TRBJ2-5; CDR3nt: TGCGCCAGCAGTCCTAGTGGGGCGGGGGGACTGGAGACCCAGTACTTC; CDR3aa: CASSPSGAGGLETQYF
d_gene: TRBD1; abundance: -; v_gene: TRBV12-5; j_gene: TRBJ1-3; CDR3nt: TGTGCTAGTGGTCCGGTACTCGACAGGGGGCCCGGAAACACCATATATTTT; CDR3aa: CASGPVLDRGPGNTIYF
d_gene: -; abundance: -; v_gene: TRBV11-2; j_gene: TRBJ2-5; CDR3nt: TGTGCCAGCAGCTTAACAACAAAGACCCAGTACTTC; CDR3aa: CASSLTTKTQYF
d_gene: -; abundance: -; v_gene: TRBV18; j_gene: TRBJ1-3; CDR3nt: TGTGCCAGCTCACCAAATGTGGGGATCCGAAACACCATATATTTT; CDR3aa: CASSPNVGIRNTIYF
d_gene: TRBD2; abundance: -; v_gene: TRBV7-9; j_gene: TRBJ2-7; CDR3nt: TGTGCCAGCAGCCCGACTTATCTCGGGGGGACCCCCTACGAGCAGTACTTC; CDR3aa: CASSPTYLGGTPYEQYF
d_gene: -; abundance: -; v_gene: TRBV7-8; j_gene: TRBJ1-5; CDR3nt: TGTGCCAGCAGCTTAGCGTGGGGTGGCAATCAGCCCCAGCATTTT; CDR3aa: CASSLAWGGNQPQHF
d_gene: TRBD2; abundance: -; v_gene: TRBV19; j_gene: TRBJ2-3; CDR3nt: TGTGCCAGTAGTTTCCGGACTAGCAGTATGACAGATACGCAGTATTTT; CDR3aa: CASSFRTSSMTDTQYF
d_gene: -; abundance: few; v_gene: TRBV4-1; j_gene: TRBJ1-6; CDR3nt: TGCGCCAGCAGCCAAGATGAGGGGATGAGATCACCCCTCCACTTT; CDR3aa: CASSQDEGMRSPLHF
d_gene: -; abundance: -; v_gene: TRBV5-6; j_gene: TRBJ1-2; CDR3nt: TGTGCCAGCAGCTCAAGGGGAGGCTACACCTTC; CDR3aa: CASSSRGGYTF
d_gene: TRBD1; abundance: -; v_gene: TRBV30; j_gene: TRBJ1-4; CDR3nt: TGTGCCAGACAGGGGGGAACTAATGAAAAACTGTTTTTT; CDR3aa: CARQGGTNEKLFF
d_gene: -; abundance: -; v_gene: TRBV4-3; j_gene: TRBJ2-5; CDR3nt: TGCGCCAGCAGCGCACAGCTTCAAGAGACCCAGTACTTC; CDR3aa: CASSAQLQETQYF
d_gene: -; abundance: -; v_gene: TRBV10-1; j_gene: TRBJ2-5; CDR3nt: TGCGCCAGCAGTGAGTCTGGGGGACTCGCCCCCAACCAAGAGACCCAGTACTTC; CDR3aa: CASSESGGLAPNQETQYF
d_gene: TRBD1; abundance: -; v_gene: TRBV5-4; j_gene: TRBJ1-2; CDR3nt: TGTGCCAGCAGCCCTCCCGGACAGGGGGCGGGCTATGGCTACACCTTC; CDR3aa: CASSPPGQGAGYGYTF
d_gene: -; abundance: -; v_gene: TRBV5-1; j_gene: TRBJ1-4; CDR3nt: TGCGCCAGCAGCCTTGAGGGACGGGGTGAAAAACTGTTTTTT; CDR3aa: CASSLEGRGEKLFF
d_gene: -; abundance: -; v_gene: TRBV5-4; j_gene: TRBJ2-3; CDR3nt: TGTGCCAGCAGCTTGAGTGGGGGCGGCACAGATACGCAGTATTTT; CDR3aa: CASSLSGGGTDTQYF
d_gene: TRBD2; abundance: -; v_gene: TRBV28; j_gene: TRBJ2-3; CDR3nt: TGTGCCAGCAGGGGTACGCCGGGACTAGCGGCTTCGTCAGATACGCAGTATTTT; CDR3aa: CASRGTPGLAASSDTQYF
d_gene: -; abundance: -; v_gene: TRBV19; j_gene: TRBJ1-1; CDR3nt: TGTGCCAGCCAATTCCGGGAGGGCCCTGAAGCTTTCTTT; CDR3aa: CASQFREGPEAFF
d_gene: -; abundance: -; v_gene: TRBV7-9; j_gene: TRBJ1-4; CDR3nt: TGTGCCAGCAGCTTAGTCTCCGGGATGAGGACTGAAAAACTGTTTTTT; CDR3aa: CASSLVSGMRTEKLFF
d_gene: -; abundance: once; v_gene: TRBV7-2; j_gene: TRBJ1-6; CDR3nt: TGTGCCAGCAGGGAGGGGCGGGGGTCACCCCTCCACTTT; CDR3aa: CASREGRGSPLHF
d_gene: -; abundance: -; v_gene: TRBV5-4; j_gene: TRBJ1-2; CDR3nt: TGTGCCAGCAGCTTAATGGGGGCAAGCTATGGCTACACCTTC; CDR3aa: CASSLMGASYGYTF
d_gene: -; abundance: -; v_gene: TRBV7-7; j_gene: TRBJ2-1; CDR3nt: TGTGCTAGCAGCTTAGGAGAGCAGGGCGCCTCATCTTCCAGCTCCTACAATGAGCAGTTCTTC; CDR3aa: CASSLGEQGASSSSSYNEQFF
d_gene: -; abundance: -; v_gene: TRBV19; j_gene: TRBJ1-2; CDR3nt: TGTGCCAGTAGTACCTCCGGGCTCTCCCTACGGATATTTAGCTACACCTTC; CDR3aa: CASSTSGLSLRIFSYTF
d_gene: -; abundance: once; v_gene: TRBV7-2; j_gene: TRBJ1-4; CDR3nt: TGTGCCAGCAGCTTAGCTACGACCGGGGCTGAAAAACTGTTTTTT; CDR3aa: CASSLATTGAEKLFF
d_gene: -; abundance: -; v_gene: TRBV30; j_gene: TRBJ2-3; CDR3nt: TGTGCCTGGAGTCCGGGGGGCGCCCTTGATACGCAGTATTTT; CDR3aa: CAWSPGGALDTQYF
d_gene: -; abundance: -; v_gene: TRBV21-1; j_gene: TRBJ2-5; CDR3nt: TGTGCCAGCAGCACAGCCCCCGGGACGGACCAAGAGACCCAGTACTTC; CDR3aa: CASSTAPGTDQETQYF
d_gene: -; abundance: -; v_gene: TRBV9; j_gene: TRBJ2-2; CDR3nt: TGTGCCAGCAGCCCCCGGAGTGGAACCGGGGAGCTGTTTTTT; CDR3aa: CASSPRSGTGELFF
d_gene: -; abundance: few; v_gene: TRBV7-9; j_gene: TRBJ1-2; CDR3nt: TGTGCCAGCAGCTTAACGAACAGCCGATTCTATGGCTACACCTTC; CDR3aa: CASSLTNSRFYGYTF
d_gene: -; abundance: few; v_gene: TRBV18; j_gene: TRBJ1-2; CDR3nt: TGTGCCAGCTCACCACCGGCACAGGGCCAAGGCTACACCTTC; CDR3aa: CASSPPAQGQGYTF
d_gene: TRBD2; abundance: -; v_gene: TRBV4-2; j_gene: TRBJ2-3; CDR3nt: TGTGCCAGCAGCCAAAATCCTAGCGGGGGGACAGATACGCAGTATTTT; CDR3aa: CASSQNPSGGTDTQYF
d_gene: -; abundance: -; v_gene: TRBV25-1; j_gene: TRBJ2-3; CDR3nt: TGTGCCAGCAGTGATCGGAAGGGGGGTTCCACAGATACGCAGTATTTT; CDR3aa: CASSDRKGGSTDTQYF
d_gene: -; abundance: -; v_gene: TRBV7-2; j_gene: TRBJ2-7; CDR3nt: TGTGCCAGCAGCTCGGCTGGAGGGTACGAGCAGTACTTC; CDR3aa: CASSSAGGYEQYF
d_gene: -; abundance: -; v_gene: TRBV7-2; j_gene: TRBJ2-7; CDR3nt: TGTGCCAGCAGCTGGACAGTTAGCTACGAGCAGTACTTC; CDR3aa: CASSWTVSYEQYF
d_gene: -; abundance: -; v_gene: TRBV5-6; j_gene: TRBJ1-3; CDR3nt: TGTGCCAGCAGCTTGTCGGCCGGAAGCTCTGGAAACACCATATATTTT; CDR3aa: CASSLSAGSSGNTIYF
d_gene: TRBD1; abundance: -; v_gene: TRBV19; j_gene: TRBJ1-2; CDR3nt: TGTGCCAGTCACGGGACAGGACACTATGGCTACACCTTC; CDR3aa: CASHGTGHYGYTF
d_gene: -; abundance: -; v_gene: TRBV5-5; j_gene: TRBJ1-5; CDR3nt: TGTGCCAGCAGCCGAGACGGAGGACGAACCCAGCCCCAGCATTTT; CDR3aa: CASSRDGGRTQPQHF
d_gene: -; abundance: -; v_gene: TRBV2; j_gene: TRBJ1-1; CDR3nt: TGTGCCAGCAGCCGCGACACAAACACTGAAGCTTTCTTT; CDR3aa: CASSRDTNTEAFF
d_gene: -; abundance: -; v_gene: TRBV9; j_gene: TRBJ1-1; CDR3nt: TGTGCCAGCAGTGCGGATATTGAAGCTTTCTTT; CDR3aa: CASSADIEAFF
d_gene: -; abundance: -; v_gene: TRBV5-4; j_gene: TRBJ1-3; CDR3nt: TGTGCCAGCAGCTTGGATTTCATGAGCTCTGGAAACACCATATATTTT; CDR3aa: CASSLDFMSSGNTIYF
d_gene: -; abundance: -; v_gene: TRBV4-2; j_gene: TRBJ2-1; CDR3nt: TGTGCCAGCAGAACAGGGGAGGAATACAATGAGCAGTTCTTC; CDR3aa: CASRTGEEYNEQFF
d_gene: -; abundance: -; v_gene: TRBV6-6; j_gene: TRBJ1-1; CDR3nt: TGTGCCAGCAGTAACACGGACGCAGGGCTTGAGAGAGCTTTCTTT; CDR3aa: CASSNTDAGLERAFF
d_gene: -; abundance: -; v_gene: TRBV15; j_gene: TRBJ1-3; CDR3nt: TGTGCCACCAGCAGTTTGCAGGTTGGGTACGGAAACACCATATATTTT; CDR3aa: CATSSLQVGYGNTIYF
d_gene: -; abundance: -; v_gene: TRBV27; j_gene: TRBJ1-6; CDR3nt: TGTGCCAGCGTCGTTGTAGGTAATTCACCCCTCCACTTT; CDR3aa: CASVVVGNSPLHF
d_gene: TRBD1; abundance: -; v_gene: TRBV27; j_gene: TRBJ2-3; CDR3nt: TGTGCCAGCAGTTCGTCCGGGACAGGGGATAGAGATACGCAGTATTTT; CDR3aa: CASSSSGTGDRDTQYF
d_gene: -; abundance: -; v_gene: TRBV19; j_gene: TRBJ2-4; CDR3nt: TGTGCCAGTAGTCTGGTAAAAGTAGCCAAAAACATTCAGTACTTC; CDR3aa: CASSLVKVAKNIQYF
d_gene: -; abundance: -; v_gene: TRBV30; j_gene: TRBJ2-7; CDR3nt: TGTGCCTGGAGTTGGGACTCGCCTGACGAGCAGTACTTC; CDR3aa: CAWSWDSPDEQYF
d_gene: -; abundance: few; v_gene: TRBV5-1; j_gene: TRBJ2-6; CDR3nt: TGCGCCAGCAGCACGGAGCTCTCTGGGGCCAACGTCCTGACTTTC; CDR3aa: CASSTELSGANVLTF
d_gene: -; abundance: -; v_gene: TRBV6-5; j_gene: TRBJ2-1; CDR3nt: TGTGCCGCTCGGACAACATACAATGAGCAGTTCTTC; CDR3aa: CAARTTYNEQFF
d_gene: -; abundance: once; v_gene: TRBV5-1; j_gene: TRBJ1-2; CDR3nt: TGCGCCAGCAGCCAGGACAGCTATGGCTACACCTTC; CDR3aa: CASSQDSYGYTF
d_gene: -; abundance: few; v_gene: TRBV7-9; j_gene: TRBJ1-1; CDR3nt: TGTGCCGGAGCATGGGAGATGAACACTGAAGCTTTCTTT; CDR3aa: CAGAWEMNTEAFF
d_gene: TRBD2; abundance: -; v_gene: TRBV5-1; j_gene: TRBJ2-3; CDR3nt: TGCGCCAGCAGCTTAGGTACTAGCGGGGGAAATACGCAGTATTTT; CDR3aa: CASSLGTSGGNTQYF
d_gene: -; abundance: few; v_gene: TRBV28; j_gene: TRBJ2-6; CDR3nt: TGTGCCAGCAGTTTATTTGGGGCCAACGTCCTGACTTTC; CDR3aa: CASSLFGANVLTF